This TCR beta chain is from a study of shared clonotypes between healthy human individuals. Germline CDR1 and CDR2: SGHVS and FNYEAQ. There are 13 residues in the CDR3. V was pared by 5 bases and J by 3 bases, with 10 bases between. The protocol was immunoSEQ multiplex PCR, while the TCRdb copy is restricted to in-frame clones and leaves out a portion. The sample shows some 1 million clones, under 80% of them seen only once. Findings and caveats of the study: Around 5% was the fraction of naive CD4 clonotypes found shared across a handful of donors.

Worth noting for this clone: The antigen is undetermined.

The source is a man aged 18 to 35 in good health. This rearrangement joins TRBV7-6 to TRBJ1-1; no definite D call. Sequencing used memory CD4+ T cells sorted from blood. The sample's subset: CD45RA-negative fraction. CDR3 region: CASSLQVYTEAFF. The CDR3 DNA reads TGTGCCAGCAGCCTCCAGGTCTACACTGAAGCTTTCTTT.